Detailed here is one T cell receptor beta chain. Its antigen remains unidentified. These data come from a study of cytomegalovirus exposure and HLA in healthy donors. Across the study: From about 200 million T cells, an earlier analysis saw 110 million or so unique TCR beta sequences.

Primers for the PCR totalled 60 Vbeta and 13 Jbeta. Sequencing used immunoSEQ multiplex PCR; TCRdb keeps in-frame clones, though not all of them. There are 100,000 to 150,000 clones in the sample; 74% occur only once, and 4.2% lies in the top ten. This CDR3 is built from 20 residues. The V end was cut by 3 bases, the J end by 3 bases, with 28 bases between. CDR1 and CDR2 (germline): SGDLS, YYNGEE. Findings and limits, study-wide: Most sequenced TCRs were rare (though some public TCRs occurred in many donors). The only immune exposure information that was available was CMV serostatus.

The sequencing sample was made of PBMCs. J is TRBJ1-3 and V is TRBV9; D perhaps matches TRBD1 (5 bases). The TCR sequence derives from a woman in her 50s in good health and CMV-seropositive. In DNA, the CDR3 is TGTGCCAGCAGCGCCCAGCACGGGACTCCTTATGGAGCTGATGGAAACACCATATATTTT. Translated: CASSAQHGTPYGADGNTIYF.